This T cell receptor beta chain appears in the sequencing data of a study of blood T cell repertoires in COVID-19. Study details: The United States, Italy and Spain supplied acute and convalescent COVID-19 samples. Sample material is recorded as cDNA or gDNA derived from T cells, B-cell-depleted T cells, or PBMCs.

Using immunoSEQ multiplex PCR, the repertoire was profiled, and TCRdb retains in-frame clones only, with some absent. The sample contains 30,000 to 35,000 clones, roughly 80% of which appear only once. Germline V gene lookup returns CDR1 LGHDT and CDR2 YNNKEL (reference sequence). The length of the CDR3 is 13 residues. The junction had 11 bases not matched to a gene; V was cut back by 8 bases and J by 7 bases. The sample taken for sequencing was peripheral blood. The rearrangement links TRBV3-1 (or the pseudogene TRBV3-2) to TRBJ2-7; 7 bases align to TRBD2. The TCR comes from a woman in her fifties or sixties with acute or convalescent COVID-19. Here the CDR3 DNA reads TGTGCCAGCTGGGAGGGACCCGGTGAGGAGCAGTACTTC. Protein product: CASWEGPGEEQYF.